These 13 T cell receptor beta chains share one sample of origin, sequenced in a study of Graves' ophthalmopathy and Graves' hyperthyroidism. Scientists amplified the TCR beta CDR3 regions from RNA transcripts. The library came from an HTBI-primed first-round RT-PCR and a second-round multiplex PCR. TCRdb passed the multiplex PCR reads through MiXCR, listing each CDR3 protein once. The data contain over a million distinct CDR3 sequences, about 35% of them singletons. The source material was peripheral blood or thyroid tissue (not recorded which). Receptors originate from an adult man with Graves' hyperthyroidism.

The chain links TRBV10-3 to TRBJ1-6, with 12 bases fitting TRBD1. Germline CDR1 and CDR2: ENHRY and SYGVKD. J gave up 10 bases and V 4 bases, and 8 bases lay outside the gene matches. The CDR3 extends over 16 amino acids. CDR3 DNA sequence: TGTGCCATCAGTGGTACCGGGACAGGGGGCCGCTCACCCCTCCACTTT. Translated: CAISGTGTGGRSPLHF.

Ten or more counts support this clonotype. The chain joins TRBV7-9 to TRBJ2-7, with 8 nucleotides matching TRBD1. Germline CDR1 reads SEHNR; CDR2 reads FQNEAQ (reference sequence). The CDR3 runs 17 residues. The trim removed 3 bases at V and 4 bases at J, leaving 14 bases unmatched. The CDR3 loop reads CASSLPKETGVRYEQYF. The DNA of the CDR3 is TGTGCCAGCAGCTTGCCGAAAGAGACAGGGGTTAGATACGAGCAGTACTTC.

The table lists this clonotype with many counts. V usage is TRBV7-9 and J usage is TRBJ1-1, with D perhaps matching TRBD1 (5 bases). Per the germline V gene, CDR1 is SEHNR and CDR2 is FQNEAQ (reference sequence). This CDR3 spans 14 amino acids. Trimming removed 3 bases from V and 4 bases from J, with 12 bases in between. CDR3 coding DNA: TGTGCCAGCAGCTTGGGACCGAGGACCACTGAAGCTTTCTTT. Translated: CASSLGPRTTEAFF.

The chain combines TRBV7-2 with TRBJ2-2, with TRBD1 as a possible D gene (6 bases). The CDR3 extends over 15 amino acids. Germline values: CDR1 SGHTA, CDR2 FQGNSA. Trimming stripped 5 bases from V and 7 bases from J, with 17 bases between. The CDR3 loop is CASSVIGSGVGELFF. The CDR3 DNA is TGTGCCAGCAGCGTTATAGGTTCAGGGGTCGGGGAGCTGTTTTTT.

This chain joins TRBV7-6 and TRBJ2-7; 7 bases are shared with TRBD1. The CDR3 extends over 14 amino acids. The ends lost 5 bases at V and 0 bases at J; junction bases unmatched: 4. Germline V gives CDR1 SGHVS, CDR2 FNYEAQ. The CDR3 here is CASSARGSSYEQYF. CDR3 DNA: TGTGCCAGCAGCGCCAGGGGGAGCTCCTACGAGCAGTACTTC.

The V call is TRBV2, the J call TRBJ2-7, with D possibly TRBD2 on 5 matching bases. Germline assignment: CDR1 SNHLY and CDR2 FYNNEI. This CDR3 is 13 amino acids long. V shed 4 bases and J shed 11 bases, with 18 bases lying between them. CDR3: CASSGRFLGREYF. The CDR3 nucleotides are TGTGCCAGCAGTGGGAGGTTTCTGGGTCGAGAGTACTTC.

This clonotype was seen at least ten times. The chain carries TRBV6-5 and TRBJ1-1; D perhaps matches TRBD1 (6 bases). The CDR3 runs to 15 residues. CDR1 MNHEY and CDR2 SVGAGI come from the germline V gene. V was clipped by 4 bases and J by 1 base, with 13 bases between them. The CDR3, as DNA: TGTGCCAGCAGTTCCACCAAACAGGGGAACACTGAAGCTTTCTTT. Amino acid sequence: CASSSTKQGNTEAFF.

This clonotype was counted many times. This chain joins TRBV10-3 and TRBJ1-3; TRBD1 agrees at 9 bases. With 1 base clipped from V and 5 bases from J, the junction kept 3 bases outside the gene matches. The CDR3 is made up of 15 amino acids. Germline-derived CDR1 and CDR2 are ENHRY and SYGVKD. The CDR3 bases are TGTGCCATCAGTGAGTTTACAGGGGGCCGAAACACCATATATTTT. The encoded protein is CAISEFTGGRNTIYF.

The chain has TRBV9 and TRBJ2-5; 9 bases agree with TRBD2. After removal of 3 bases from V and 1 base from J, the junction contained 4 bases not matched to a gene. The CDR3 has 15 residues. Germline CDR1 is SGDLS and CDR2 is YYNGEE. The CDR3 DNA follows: TGTGCCAGCAGCGCTAGCGGGACCCTCCAAGAGACCCAGTACTTC. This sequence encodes CASSASGTLQETQYF.

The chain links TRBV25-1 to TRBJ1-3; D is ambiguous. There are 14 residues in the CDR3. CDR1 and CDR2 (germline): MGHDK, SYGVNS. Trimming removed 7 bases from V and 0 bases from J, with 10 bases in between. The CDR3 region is CASIPRPSGNTIYF. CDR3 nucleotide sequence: TGTGCCAGCATCCCGAGACCCTCTGGAAACACCATATATTTT.

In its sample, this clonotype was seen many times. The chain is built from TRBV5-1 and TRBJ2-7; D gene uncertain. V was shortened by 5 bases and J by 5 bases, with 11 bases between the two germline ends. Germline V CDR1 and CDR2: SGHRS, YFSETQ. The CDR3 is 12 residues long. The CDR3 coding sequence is TGCGCCAGCAGAGGGTTTCCGGACGAGCAGTACTTC. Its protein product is CASRGFPDEQYF.

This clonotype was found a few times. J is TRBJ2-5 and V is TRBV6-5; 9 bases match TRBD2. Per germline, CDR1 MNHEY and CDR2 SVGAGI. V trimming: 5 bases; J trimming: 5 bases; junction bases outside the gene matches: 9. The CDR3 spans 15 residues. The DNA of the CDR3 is TGTGCCAGCAGTCCACCTAGCGGGATTCGGGAGACCCAGTACTTC. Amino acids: CASSPPSGIRETQYF.

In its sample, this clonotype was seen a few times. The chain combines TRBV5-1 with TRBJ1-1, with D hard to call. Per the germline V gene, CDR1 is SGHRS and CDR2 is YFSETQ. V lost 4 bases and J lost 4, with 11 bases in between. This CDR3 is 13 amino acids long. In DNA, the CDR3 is TGCGCCAGCAGCCGGGCCCGGGTCACTGAAGCTTTCTTT. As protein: CASSRARVTEAFF.